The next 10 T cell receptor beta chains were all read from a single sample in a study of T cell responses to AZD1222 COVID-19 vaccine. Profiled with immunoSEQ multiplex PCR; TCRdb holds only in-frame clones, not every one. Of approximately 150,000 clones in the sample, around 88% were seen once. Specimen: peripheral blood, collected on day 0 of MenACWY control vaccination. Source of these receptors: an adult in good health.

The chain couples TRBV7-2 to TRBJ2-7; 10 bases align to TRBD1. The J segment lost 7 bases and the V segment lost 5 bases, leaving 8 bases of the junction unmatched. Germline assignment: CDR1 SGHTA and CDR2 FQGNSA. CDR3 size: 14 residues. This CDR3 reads CASSGWDRGREQYF. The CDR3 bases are TGTGCCAGCAGCGGTTGGGACAGGGGTCGGGAGCAGTACTTC.

The CDR3 DNA is TGTGCCAGCAGTTACTCCCCGACCGACGTCTTCCTGAGTGGCTACACCTTC. Its translation: CASSYSPTDVFLSGYTF. V is TRBV6-2 or TRBV6-3 and J is TRBJ1-2; unclear D gene. Germline CDR1 and CDR2: MNHEY and SVGEGT. V lost 0 bases, J lost 7 bases, and 21 bases lay in between. This CDR3 is 17 amino acids long.

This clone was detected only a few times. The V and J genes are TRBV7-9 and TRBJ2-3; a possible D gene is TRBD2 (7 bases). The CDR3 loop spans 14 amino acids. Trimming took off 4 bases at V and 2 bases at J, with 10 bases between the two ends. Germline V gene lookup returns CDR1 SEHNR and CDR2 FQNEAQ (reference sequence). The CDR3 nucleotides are TGTGCCAGCAGCTCACGGGGGGCCACAGATACGCAGTATTTT. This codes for CASSSRGATDTQYF.

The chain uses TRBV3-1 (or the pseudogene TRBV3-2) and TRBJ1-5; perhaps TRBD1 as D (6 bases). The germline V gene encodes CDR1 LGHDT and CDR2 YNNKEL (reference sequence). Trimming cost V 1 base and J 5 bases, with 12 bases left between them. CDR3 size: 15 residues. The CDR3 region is CASSQGRGEDQPQHF. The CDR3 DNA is TGTGCCAGCAGCCAAGGAAGGGGGGAGGATCAGCCCCAGCATTTT.

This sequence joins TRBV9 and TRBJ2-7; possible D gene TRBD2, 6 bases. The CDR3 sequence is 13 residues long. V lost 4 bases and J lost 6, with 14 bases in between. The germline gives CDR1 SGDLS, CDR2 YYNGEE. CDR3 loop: CASSPHGGGEQYF. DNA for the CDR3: TGTGCCAGCAGCCCCCATGGGGGAGGCGAGCAGTACTTC.

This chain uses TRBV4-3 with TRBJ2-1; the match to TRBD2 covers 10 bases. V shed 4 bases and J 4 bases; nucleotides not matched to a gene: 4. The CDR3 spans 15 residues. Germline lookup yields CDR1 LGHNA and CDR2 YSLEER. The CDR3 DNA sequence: TGCGCCAGCAGCCTGGCTAGCGGGGGTTACAATGAGCAGTTCTTC. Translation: CASSLASGGYNEQFF.

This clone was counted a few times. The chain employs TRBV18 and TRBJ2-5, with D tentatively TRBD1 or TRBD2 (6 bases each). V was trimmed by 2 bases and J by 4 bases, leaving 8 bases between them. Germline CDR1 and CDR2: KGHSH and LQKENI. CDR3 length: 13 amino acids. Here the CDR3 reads CASSPGGGETQYF. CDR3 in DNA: TGTGCCAGCTCACCAGGAGGGGGAGAGACCCAGTACTTC.

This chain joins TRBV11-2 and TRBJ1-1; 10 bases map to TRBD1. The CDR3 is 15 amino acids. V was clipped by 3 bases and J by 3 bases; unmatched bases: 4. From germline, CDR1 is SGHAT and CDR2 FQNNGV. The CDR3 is CASSFPGTGDTEAFF. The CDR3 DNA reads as TGTGCCAGCAGCTTCCCCGGGACAGGGGACACTGAAGCTTTCTTT.

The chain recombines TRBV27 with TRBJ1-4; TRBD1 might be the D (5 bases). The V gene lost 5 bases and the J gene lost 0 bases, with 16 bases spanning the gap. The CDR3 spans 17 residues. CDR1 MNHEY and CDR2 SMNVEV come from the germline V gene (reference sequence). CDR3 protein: CASSRGRVSATNEKLFF. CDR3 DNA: TGTGCCAGCAGTAGGGGACGGGTCTCTGCAACTAATGAAAAACTGTTTTTT. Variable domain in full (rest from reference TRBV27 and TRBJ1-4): EAQVTQNPRYLITVTGKKLTVTCSQNMNHEYMSWYRQDPGLGLRQIYYSMNVEVTDKGDVPEGYKVSRKEKRNFPLILESPSPNQTSLYFCASSRGRVSATNEKLFFGSGTQLSVL.

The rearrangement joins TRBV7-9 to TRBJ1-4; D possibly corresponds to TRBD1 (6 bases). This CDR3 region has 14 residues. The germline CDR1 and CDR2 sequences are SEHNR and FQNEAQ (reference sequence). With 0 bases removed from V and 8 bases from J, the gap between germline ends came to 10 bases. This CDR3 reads CASSLAQGLEKLFF. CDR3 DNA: TGTGCCAGCAGCTTAGCACAGGGTCTAGAAAAACTGTTTTTT. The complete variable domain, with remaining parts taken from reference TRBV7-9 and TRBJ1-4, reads DTGVSQNPRHKITKRGQNVTFRCDPISEHNRLYWYRQTLGQGPEFLTYFQNEAQLEKSRLLSDRFSAERPKGSFSTLEIQRTEQGDSAMYLCASSLAQGLEKLFFGSGTQLSVL.